The TCR beta chain described here comes from a study of Ad26.COV2.S vaccination and SARS-CoV-2 variants. At the level of the study: Doses of Ad26.COV2.S were injected into muscle once or twice, 56 days apart.

This clone appeared a few times. The treatment: roughly 18 received Ad26.COV2.S at low or high dose, single or two shots; about 5 received placebo; per-sample allocation not given. Samples were taken on day 63 after the first vaccine or placebo injection. The donor was a Boston adult aged 18-55 years. This CDR3 is built from 15 residues. V lost 0 bases, J lost 7 bases, and 2 bases stayed unmatched. The germline V gene encodes CDR1 SGHNT and CDR2 YENEEA. Sequencing used immunoSEQ multiplex PCR; TCRdb keeps in-frame clones, though not all of them. The data contain about 680,000 clones, about 89% of them singletons.

Specimen: peripheral blood, collected in a trial of Ad26.COV2.S vaccine versus placebo. The chain has TRBV11-3 and TRBJ2-1, with 11 nucleotides matching TRBD2. This TCR was sampled from a person between 18 and 65 years old who received the Ad26.COV2.S COVID-19 vaccine or a placebo. The CDR3 DNA reads TGTGCCAGCAGCTTAGAAACTAGCGGGAGTAATGAGCAGTTCTTC. It encodes CASSLETSGSNEQFF.